The clone carrying this TCR beta chain came up many times. What it binds is not known. The data are from a study of metastatic and nonmetastatic thyroid tumors. Study observations and caveats: As reported, TCR beta diversity in blood and tumor was significantly higher in malignant thyroid tumors than in benign nodules.

All patients were untreated before thyroid surgery. TCRdb reassembled clones from the PCR reads with MiXCR. The top ten clones hold roughly 9% of a sample with roughly 40,000 clones, about 12% of them seen once. The CDR3 is 15 residues long. Trimming left V 5 bases short and J 5 bases short, with 16 bases between. CDR1 is SGHAT, CDR2 FQNNGV, per germline. The J gene is TRBJ2-1, the V gene TRBV11-2, with a tentative D call TRBD2 (7 bases). The origin of this receptor is a male donor with papillary thyroid cancer or a benign thyroid nodule (not recorded which). Some clones in this sample may be carry-over from other donors' samples. Specimen: blood. The chain's CDR3 is CASSGGAGTHNEQFF. For the CDR3, the DNA is TGTGCCAGCAGCGGGGGGGCCGGGACGCACAATGAGCAGTTCTTC.